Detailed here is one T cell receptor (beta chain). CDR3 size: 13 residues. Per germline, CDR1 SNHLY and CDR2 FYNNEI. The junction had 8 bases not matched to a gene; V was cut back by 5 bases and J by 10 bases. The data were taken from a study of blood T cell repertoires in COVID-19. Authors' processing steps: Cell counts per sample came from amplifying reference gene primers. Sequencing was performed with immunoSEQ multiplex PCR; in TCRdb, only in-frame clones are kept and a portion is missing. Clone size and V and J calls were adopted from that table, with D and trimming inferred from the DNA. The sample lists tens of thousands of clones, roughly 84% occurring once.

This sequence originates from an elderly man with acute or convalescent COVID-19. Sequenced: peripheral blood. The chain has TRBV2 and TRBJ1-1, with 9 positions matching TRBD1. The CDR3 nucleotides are TGTGCCAGCAGTCCAGGACAGGGGTTCGTAGCTTTCTTT. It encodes CASSPGQGFVAFF.